This TCR beta chain was documented in a study of glioma-infiltrating T cells. TCR alpha and beta CDR3 regions were amplified from RNA using iRepertoire nested multiplex PCR. TCRdb recomputed calls from the multiplex PCR reads with MiXCR, one row per CDR3 protein. The repertoire includes about 210,000 distinct CDR3 sequences, roughly 32% of them detected once, and 20% to 25% sits in the top ten. This clonotype was seen more than once but under ten times. Trimming left V 3 bases short and J 4 bases short, with 19 bases between. Germline V gene sequence: CDR1 KGHSH, CDR2 LQKENI. The CDR3 length is 16 residues.

This sequence was found in a human donor with low-grade glioma or glioblastoma, undergoing nonglioma brain surgery, or in good health (not recorded which). The sequencing sample was made of glioma tissue, nonneoplastic brain tissue, or PBMCs (not recorded which). The V and J genes are TRBV18 and TRBJ2-7; maybe TRBD1 (7 bases). In DNA form, the CDR3 reads TGTGCCAGCTCACCCCAGGGGGGACAATCCTATTACGAGCAGTACTTC. It encodes CASSPQGGQSYYEQYF.